This TCR beta chain was retrieved from a study of Tregs in tolerant kidney transplant recipients. As to this clone: Its antigen is unidentified.

General study findings and limits: This study did not directly address biological reproducibility.

Only in-frame clones appear in the TCRdb table, and some are missing; sequencing was by immunoSEQ multiplex PCR. The table has 240,000 or so clones, about 86% seen once. The CDR3 is 16 residues long. The trim removed 0 bases at V and 7 bases at J, leaving 9 bases unmatched. Per the germline V gene, CDR1 is KGHSH and CDR2 is LQKENI. V usage is TRBV18 and J usage is TRBJ2-1; 7 bases are a match to TRBD2. The TCR comes from a human donor in good health. Sample: CD4+ T cells from blood. The CDR3 sequence is CASSPPPSGANNEQFF. The CDR3 DNA is TGTGCCAGCTCACCACCCCCCAGCGGGGCGAATAATGAGCAGTTCTTC.